The 19 T cell receptor beta chains below come from one sample, sequenced in a study of blood T cell repertoires in COVID-19. Profiling relied on immunoSEQ multiplex PCR, and the TCRdb table lists in-frame clones only, not all of them. The repertoire holds some 220,000 clones, with roughly 85% as singletons. The sample consisted of peripheral blood. The receptor set was obtained from a woman in her sixties or seventies with COVID-19, enrolled during active disease.

The chain couples TRBV7-2 to TRBJ1-5, with 7 bases fitting TRBD1. Germline values: CDR1 SGHTA, CDR2 FQGNSA. CDR3 length equals 13 residues. J gave up 11 bases and V 6 bases, and 10 bases lay outside the gene matches. CDR3 loop: CASRPGGRQAQHF. CDR3 nucleotide sequence: TGTGCCAGCAGACCAGGGGGACGGCAGGCCCAGCATTTT.

The chain joins TRBV18 to TRBJ2-7; tentatively, D is TRBD2 (5 bases). Between the trimmed V and J ends, which lost 3 bases and 0 bases, there was a span of 12 bases. The CDR3 spans 15 residues. Germline assignment: CDR1 KGHSH and CDR2 LQKENI. The CDR3 region has the DNA TGTGCCAGCTCACCTCAGCGGAGTAGCTCCTACGAGCAGTACTTC. Translation: CASSPQRSSSYEQYF.

This rearrangement joins TRBV10-3 to TRBJ2-7; tentative D call: TRBD1 (6 bases). Looked up from germline, CDR1 is ENHRY and CDR2 is SYGVKD. The V and J ends lost 3 bases and 6 bases respectively, with 18 bases between them. This CDR3 contains 15 residues. The CDR3 region has the DNA TGTGCCATCAGTGAAACAGGGTGGCGAGGCGGCGAGCAGTACTTC. Amino acid sequence: CAISETGWRGGEQYF.

The V and J genes are TRBV30 and TRBJ1-1; maybe TRBD1 (5 bases). The CDR3 is made up of 11 amino acids. The germline gives CDR1 GTSNPN, CDR2 SVGIG (reference sequence). The CDR3 DNA is TGTGCGGGGGGGTCGAACACTGAAGCTTTCTTT. It specifies CAGGSNTEAFF.

A single count supports this clone. The chain is built from TRBV7-3 and TRBJ2-1; 11 bases align to TRBD2. Trimming at V came to 1 base and at J to 6 bases, leaving 5 bases not matched to a gene. The CDR3 extends over 16 amino acids. The germline gives CDR1 SGHTA, CDR2 FQGTGA. The CDR3 region is CASSLMPTSGINEQFF. CDR3 bases: TGTGCCAGCAGCTTAATGCCGACTAGCGGGATCAATGAGCAGTTCTTC.

This clone was detected once. V usage is TRBV30 and J usage is TRBJ1-6; 7 bases are a match to TRBD1. Germline V gene lookup returns CDR1 GTSNPN and CDR2 SVGIG (reference sequence). V shed 0 bases and J 10 bases; nucleotides not matched to a gene: 6. The CDR3 runs to 14 residues. CDR3 sequence: CAWSVGQDGSPLHF. The CDR3 DNA follows: TGTGCCTGGAGTGTAGGACAGGATGGGTCACCCCTCCACTTT.

The V gene is TRBV5-1, the J gene TRBJ2-3, with 12 bases aligning to TRBD1. Germline CDR1 SGHRS, CDR2 YFSETQ. V was clipped by 5 bases and J by 0 bases; unmatched bases: 7. The CDR3 sequence is 17 residues long. In DNA, the CDR3 is TGCGCCAGCAGTTGGGACAGGGGGCGATTAAGCACAGATACGCAGTATTTT. It is translated as CASSWDRGRLSTDTQYF.

The chain uses TRBV5-6 and TRBJ1-4; unclear D gene. Deletions cut 2 bases from V and 6 bases from J, with 14 bases between. CDR1 and CDR2 (germline): SGHDT, YYEEEE. This CDR3 contains 15 residues. CDR3 sequence: CASSFLTDLDEKLFF. In DNA form, the CDR3 reads TGTGCCAGCAGCTTTCTGACGGACTTAGATGAAAAACTGTTTTTT.

This rearrangement joins TRBV7-9 to TRBJ2-1; 8 bases match TRBD1. Germline values: CDR1 SEHNR, CDR2 FQNEAQ (reference sequence). This CDR3 spans 18 amino acids. The V segment lost 1 base and the J segment 6 bases; nucleotides outside the gene matches: 14. CDR3 bases: TGTGCCAGCAGCTTAGAACGAAGGTGGGACAGGTCATCCAATGAGCAGTTCTTC. Protein: CASSLERRWDRSSNEQFF.

This chain uses TRBV6-4 with TRBJ2-6; 7 bases fit TRBD1. CDR1 and CDR2 from the germline V gene are MRHNA and SNTAGT. J was trimmed by 0 bases and V by 5 bases; bases with no gene match: 4. The CDR3 length is 16 residues. The CDR3 region is CASSSTGDSGANVLTF. CDR3 coding DNA: TGTGCCAGCAGTAGTACAGGGGACTCTGGGGCCAACGTCCTGACTTTC.

CDR3 coding DNA: TGTGCCAGCAGCTTCACAGCTAGCGGGAGTGGTGAGCAGTTCTTC. Its translation is CASSFTASGSGEQFF. V is TRBV5-6 and J is TRBJ2-1; 10 nucleotides align to TRBD2. The germline V gene has CDR1 SGHDT and CDR2 YYEEEE. This CDR3 contains 15 residues. V lost 2 bases to trimming and J lost 9 bases; unmatched junction nucleotides: 8.

This chain uses TRBV6-2 or TRBV6-3 with TRBJ1-5, with D perhaps matching TRBD1 (6 bases). CDR1 and CDR2 from the germline V gene are MNHEY and SVGEGT. Trimming took off 4 bases at V and 6 bases at J, with 16 bases between the two ends. CDR3 size: 15 residues. This CDR3 is CASSSSGGAGQPQHF. CDR3 in DNA: TGTGCCAGCAGTTCCTCGGGGGGGGCAGGTCAGCCCCAGCATTTT.

The J gene is TRBJ1-1, the V gene TRBV13, with 8 bases identical to TRBD1. Germline V lookup: CDR1 PRHDT, CDR2 FYEKMQ (reference sequence). The junction had 14 bases not matched to a gene; V was cut back by 5 bases and J by 0 bases. The length of the CDR3 is 18 residues. The chain's CDR3 is CASSQTPGTGAMNTEAFF. Written as DNA, the CDR3 is TGTGCCAGCAGCCAGACTCCCGGGACAGGCGCTATGAACACTGAAGCTTTCTTT.

This clone has a handful of counts. The chain combines TRBV5-1 with TRBJ2-7; 10 bases are shared with TRBD2. This CDR3 spans 16 amino acids. J gave up 0 bases and V 1 base, and 4 bases lay outside the gene matches. Germline-derived CDR1 and CDR2 are SGHRS and YFSETQ. This CDR3 reads CASSLSSGGISYEQYF. Written as DNA, the CDR3 is TGCGCCAGCAGCTTGTCTAGCGGGGGTATCTCCTACGAGCAGTACTTC.

This clone was recorded only once. This chain uses TRBV5-4 with TRBJ2-1; TRBD2 is a possible D gene (6 bases). The CDR3 has 17 residues. Germline lookup yields CDR1 SGHNT and CDR2 YYREEE (reference sequence). V was shortened by 1 base and J by 1 base, with 15 bases between the two germline ends. The CDR3 is CASSLNGSRQSYNEQFF. The CDR3 nucleotides are TGTGCCAGCAGCTTGAACGGGAGTAGGCAGTCCTACAATGAGCAGTTCTTC.

The gene calls are TRBV6-1 and TRBJ1-6; a possible D gene is TRBD1 (5 bases). V lost 4 bases and J 7 bases, leaving 20 bases between the germline ends. Germline V lookup: CDR1 MNHNS, CDR2 SASEGT. This CDR3 has 17 amino acids. CDR3 DNA: TGTGCCAGCAGTGCCCAGGGATCGGCAGGAAAAAATTCACCCCTCCACTTT. Protein: CASSAQGSAGKNSPLHF.

This chain links TRBV30 with TRBJ1-2; D remains ambiguous. Trimming removed 2 bases from V and 2 bases from J, with 9 bases in between. CDR1 GTSNPN and CDR2 SVGIG come from the germline V gene (reference sequence). The CDR3 runs 13 residues. CDR3: CAWSPGLNYGYTF. CDR3 nucleotide sequence: TGTGCCTGGAGTCCGGGTTTAAACTATGGCTACACCTTC.

The V and J genes are TRBV6-5 and TRBJ2-7; tentatively, D is TRBD1 (6 bases). CDR1 MNHEY and CDR2 SVGAGI come from the germline V gene. There are 14 residues in the CDR3. With 6 bases removed from V and 0 bases from J, the gap between germline ends came to 12 bases. The DNA for the CDR3 is TGTGCCAGCAGATTCGGACAGTCCTCCTACGAGCAGTACTTC. Translation: CASRFGQSSYEQYF.

The chain is built from TRBV18 and TRBJ2-2, with D possibly matching TRBD1 (6 bases). The CDR3 loop spans 16 amino acids. V was clipped by 1 base and J by 3 bases, with 12 bases between them. Germline assignment: CDR1 KGHSH and CDR2 LQKENI. The CDR3 spells CASSPLEQGHTGELFF. The CDR3 bases are TGTGCCAGCTCACCACTGGAACAGGGTCACACCGGGGAGCTGTTTTTT. Combining the CDR3 with reference TRBV18 and TRBJ2-2 gives the whole variable domain NAGVMQNPRHLVRRRGQEARLRCSPMKGHSHVYWYRQLPEEGLKFMVYLQKENIIDESGMPKERFSAEFPKEGPSILRIQQVVRGDSAAYFCASSPLEQGHTGELFFGEGSRLTVL.